The next 31 T cell receptor beta chains were all read from a single sample in a study of shared clonotypes between healthy human individuals. This table comes from immunoSEQ multiplex PCR, and its TCRdb copy is limited to in-frame clones, with some not included. The data show about 360,000 clones, 73% seen once. The source material was memory CD4+ T cells sorted from blood. Subset of the sample: CD45RA-negative fraction. The receptors come from a man under 40 in good health.

The chain uses TRBV6-5 and TRBJ2-7, with TRBD2 matching 9 bases. In germline, CDR1 is MNHEY, CDR2 SVGAGI. This CDR3 region has 12 residues. With 5 bases clipped from V and 7 bases from J, the junction kept 3 bases outside the gene matches. DNA of the CDR3: TGTGCCAGCAGTCGTAGCGGGAGAGAGCAGTACTTC. Its protein product is CASSRSGREQYF.

The gene calls are TRBV30 and TRBJ2-5; D not resolved. Trimming shortened V by 0 bases and J by 5 bases, and 7 bases separated the two germline ends. The CDR3 is 12 amino acids. Per germline, CDR1 GTSNPN and CDR2 SVGIG (reference sequence). CDR3 region: CAWSVIGETQYF. DNA of the CDR3: TGTGCCTGGAGTGTAATAGGGGAGACCCAGTACTTC.

This rearrangement joins TRBV19 to TRBJ2-5; TRBD1 is a possible D gene (6 bases). CDR1 and CDR2 from the germline V gene are LNHDA and SQIVND (reference sequence). V was cut by 3 bases and J by 1 base, with 9 bases left in between. This CDR3 is built from 14 residues. CDR3 DNA: TGTGCCAGTAGTATGGAGGACAGCCAAGAGACCCAGTACTTC. This translates into CASSMEDSQETQYF.

This sequence joins TRBV15 and TRBJ2-4; D gene ambiguous. The V gene's germline CDR1 is LNHNV and CDR2 YYDKDF (reference sequence). V was shortened by 3 bases and J by 0 bases, with 15 bases between the two germline ends. This CDR3 comprises 17 residues. The CDR3 nucleotides are TGTGCCACCAGCAGTATGCAGTTTACCCTAGCCAAAAACATTCAGTACTTC. As protein: CATSSMQFTLAKNIQYF.

This clone occurred a few times. V and J are TRBV14 and TRBJ2-5; 15 nucleotides agree with TRBD2. This CDR3 is 17 amino acids long. V shed 4 bases, J shed 4 bases, and the junction held 7 bases outside the gene matches. Germline V gene sequence: CDR1 SGHDN, CDR2 FVKESK. The CDR3 loop is CASSPGLAGGPRETQYF. In DNA, the CDR3 is TGTGCCAGCAGCCCCGGACTAGCGGGAGGGCCCCGAGAGACCCAGTACTTC.

The chain uses TRBV19 and TRBJ2-5; weak D call: TRBD1 (5 bases). Germline V gives CDR1 LNHDA, CDR2 SQIVND (reference sequence). The germline V and J ends were trimmed by 6 bases and 8 bases, with 13 bases remaining between them. CDR3 size: 12 residues. CDR3 bases: TGTGCCAGTAGCCCTCTCCAGGGAACCCAGTACTTC. The encoded protein is CASSPLQGTQYF. Full variable domain (outside the CDR3, taken from reference TRBV19 and TRBJ2-5): DGGITQSPKYLFRKEGQNVTLSCEQNLNHDAMYWYRQDPGQGLRLIYYSQIVNDFQKGDIAEGYSVSREKKESFPLTVTSAQKNPTAFYLCASSPLQGTQYFGPGTRLLVL.

Many counts were recorded for this clone. The CDR3 here is CASSPGQVDTEAFF. The CDR3 DNA is TGCGCCAGCAGCCCTGGGCAGGTGGACACTGAAGCTTTCTTT. The chain has TRBV5-1 and TRBJ1-1; the D is unclear. The germline V gene has CDR1 SGHRS and CDR2 YFSETQ. V dropped 4 bases and J dropped 3 bases, with 13 bases sitting between them. The CDR3 runs to 14 residues.

This chain uses TRBV6-5 with TRBJ2-4; possible D gene TRBD2, 5 bases. V was clipped by 5 bases and J by 9 bases, with 14 bases between them. The CDR3 covers 13 residues. Germline-derived CDR1 and CDR2 are MNHEY and SVGAGI. CDR3 amino acids: CASSTPGKGIQYF. The CDR3 region has the DNA TGTGCCAGCAGTACCCCGGGGAAGGGCATTCAGTACTTC.

As concerns this clone: At one boundary the junction diverges from the germline segment, which might be a read error. The CDR3: CASSLAGARHEQYF. CDR3 in DNA: TGTGCCAGCAGCCTAGCGGGAGCGAGGCACGAGCAGTACTTC. This sequence joins TRBV7-2 and TRBJ2-7; 10 nucleotides line up with TRBD2. CDR1 is SGHTA, CDR2 FQGNSA, per germline. This CDR3 comprises 14 residues.

V usage is TRBV5-4 and J usage is TRBJ2-5, with D perhaps matching TRBD1 (6 bases). The CDR3 sequence is 14 residues long. The germline gives CDR1 SGHNT, CDR2 YYREEE (reference sequence). V lost 3 bases to trimming and J lost 2 bases, with 11 bases between them. CDR3 loop: CASSSGTMQETQYF. In nucleotides, the CDR3 is TGTGCCAGCAGCTCAGGGACAATGCAAGAGACCCAGTACTTC. The whole variable domain, filled in from reference TRBV5-4 and TRBJ2-5, reads ETGVTQSPTHLIKTRGQQVTLRCSSQSGHNTVSWYQQALGQGPQFIFQYYREEENGRGNFPPRFSGLQFPNYSSELNVNALELDDSALYLCASSSGTMQETQYFGPGTRLLVL.

The chain links TRBV4-2 to TRBJ2-5; no definite D call. This CDR3 spans 14 amino acids. The germline CDR1 and CDR2 sequences are LGHNA and YNFKEQ. With 6 bases removed from V and 3 bases from J, the gap between germline ends came to 14 bases. DNA of the CDR3: TGTGCCAGCAGTCAGTCTAAGGTGGAAGAGACCCAGTACTTC. The encoded protein is CASSQSKVEETQYF.

CDR3 in amino acids: CASSRDQGEKLFF. CDR3 bases: TGTGCCAGCAGCCGGGACCAGGGGGAAAAACTGTTTTTT. The chain joins TRBV2 to TRBJ1-4, with D perhaps TRBD1 (6 bases). This CDR3 region has 13 residues. V lost 6 bases and J 8 bases, leaving 13 bases between the germline ends. Germline V lookup: CDR1 SNHLY, CDR2 FYNNEI.

The rearrangement joins TRBV11-2 to TRBJ2-1; D is uncertain. Trimming removed 7 bases from V and 0 bases from J, with 19 bases in between. There are 17 residues in the CDR3. The germline gives CDR1 SGHAT, CDR2 FQNNGV. The DNA of the CDR3 is TGTGCCAGCAAAGTATTAGGGCTAACGTCCTCCTACAATGAGCAGTTCTTC. It codes for CASKVLGLTSSYNEQFF. Combining the CDR3 with reference TRBV11-2 and TRBJ2-1 gives the whole variable domain EAGVAQSPRYKIIEKRQSVAFWCNPISGHATLYWYQQILGQGPKLLIQFQNNGVVDDSQLPKDRFSAERLKGVDSTLKIQPAKLEDSAVYLCASKVLGLTSSYNEQFFGPGTRLTVL.

The gene calls are TRBV14 and TRBJ2-7; D is possibly TRBD1 (5 bases). CDR1 is SGHDN and CDR2 is FVKESK in the germline V gene. There are 14 residues in the CDR3. Trimming removed 1 base at V and 3 bases at J, with 10 bases between. DNA of the CDR3: TGTGCCAGCAGCCAAGTTCAGGGTATCTACGAGCAGTACTTC. Translated, it gives CASSQVQGIYEQYF.

The gene calls are TRBV2 and TRBJ1-2, with a tentative D call TRBD1 (5 bases). With 7 bases removed from V and 4 bases from J, the gap between germline ends came to 13 bases. Germline V gene data show CDR1 as SNHLY and CDR2 as FYNNEI. The CDR3 spans 13 residues. CDR3 sequence (DNA): TGTGCCAGCAAAGGCAGTGGGGGCTATGGCTACACCTTC. It codes for CASKGSGGYGYTF.

This clone has ten or more counts. V gene TRBV28 combines with J gene TRBJ2-1; 8 bases align to TRBD2. V lost 6 bases, J lost 10 bases, and 11 bases stayed unmatched. Per germline, CDR1 MDHEN and CDR2 SYDVKM. This CDR3 has 14 residues. The CDR3 nucleotides are TGTGCCAGCAGCCCACATGGACTAGCAACGGAGCAGTTCTTC. This codes for CASSPHGLATEQFF.

The chain recombines TRBV29-1 with TRBJ1-3; D call uncertain. The germline gives CDR1 SQVTM, CDR2 ANQGSEA. The CDR3 covers 13 residues. The CDR3 loop reads CSAPGPHGNTIYF. CDR3 coding DNA: TGCAGTGCCCCTGGTCCCCACGGAAACACCATATATTTT.

The CDR3 loop reads CASSLKRGFDYGYTF. The CDR3 DNA reads as TGTGCCAGCAGCTTAAAGCGGGGATTTGACTATGGCTACACCTTC. This rearrangement joins TRBV7-8 to TRBJ1-2; no reliable D call. Germline CDR1 reads SGHVS; CDR2 reads FQNEAQ. There are 15 residues in the CDR3. Trimming removed 2 bases at V and 3 bases at J, with 13 bases between. The full variable domain, completed using reference TRBV7-8 and TRBJ1-2, is GAGVSQSPRYKVAKRGQDVALRCDPISGHVSLFWYQQALGQGPEFLTYFQNEAQLDKSGLPSDRFFAERPEGSVSTLKIQRTQQEDSAVYLCASSLKRGFDYGYTFGSGTRLTVV.

The rearrangement uses TRBV10-3 and TRBJ2-2; 7 positions match TRBD2. The length of the CDR3 is 15 residues. With V trimmed by 3 bases and J by 8 bases, 9 bases remained unmatched. Germline CDR1 and CDR2: ENHRY and SYGVKD. As DNA, the CDR3 is TGTGCCATCAGTGACCCCGGACTAGTATCGGGGGAGCTGTTTTTT. It encodes CAISDPGLVSGELFF.

This rearrangement joins TRBV5-3 to TRBJ2-7, with 9 positions matching TRBD2. TRBV5-3 has ORF status, its function being uncertain. This CDR3 is built from 12 residues. CDR3: CATGLAPYEQYF. The CDR3 nucleotides read TGTGCTACAGGACTAGCGCCTTACGAGCAGTACTTC.

In this sample, this clone turned up once. V gene TRBV6-1 combines with J gene TRBJ2-1, with a tentative D call TRBD2 (6 bases). The CDR3 has 12 residues. The germline gives CDR1 MNHNS, CDR2 SASEGT. Trimming took 4 bases from V and 12 from J, leaving 13 bases between them. For the CDR3, the DNA is TGTGCCAGCAGTGCGGTGGGAGCGGGGCAGTTCTTC. Protein sequence: CASSAVGAGQFF.

CDR3 loop: CASTGNYGYTF. DNA for the CDR3: TGTGCCAGCACAGGAAACTATGGCTACACCTTC. The chain has TRBV28 and TRBJ1-2, with D uncertain. The CDR3 covers 11 residues. V lost 7 bases to trimming and J lost 2 bases, with 5 bases between them. CDR1 is MDHEN, CDR2 SYDVKM, per germline.

About this clone itself: Different DNA sequences within this sample yield the same CDR3. CDR3 DNA: TGTGCCAGCAGCTTAATAGGTGGCTCTGGAAACACCATATATTTT. Amino acids: CASSLIGGSGNTIYF. V usage is TRBV7-2 and J usage is TRBJ1-3, with D unclear. Germline V gene sequence: CDR1 SGHTA, CDR2 FQGNSA. The CDR3 has 15 residues. V dropped 2 bases and J dropped 0 bases, with 8 bases sitting between them.

This clone occurred a few times. The J gene is TRBJ1-1, the V gene TRBV18; weak D call: TRBD1 (6 bases). There are 15 residues in the CDR3. Germline values: CDR1 KGHSH, CDR2 LQKENI. Trimming cost V 0 bases and J 0 bases, with 8 bases left between them. As DNA, the CDR3 is TGTGCCAGCTCACCACCGGCAGGGGTGAACACTGAAGCTTTCTTT. Amino acid sequence: CASSPPAGVNTEAFF.

The gene calls are TRBV5-6 and TRBJ1-4; 7 nucleotides agree with TRBD1. CDR1 is SGHDT and CDR2 is YYEEEE in the germline V gene. The V segment lost 0 bases and the J segment 6 bases; nucleotides outside the gene matches: 5. The CDR3 spans 15 residues. The CDR3 region is CASSLGDRVDEKLFF. The CDR3 coding sequence is TGTGCCAGCAGCTTGGGGGACAGAGTGGATGAAAAACTGTTTTTT. Full variable domain (outside the CDR3, taken from reference TRBV5-6 and TRBJ1-4): DAGVTQSPTHLIKTRGQQVTLRCSPKSGHDTVSWYQQALGQGPQFIFQYYEEEERQRGNFPDRFSGHQFPNYSSELNVNALLLGDSALYLCASSLGDRVDEKLFFGSGTQLSVL.

The chain links TRBV5-1 to TRBJ2-3; TRBD2 matches 9 bases. CDR3 length: 15 amino acids. The trim removed 2 bases at V and 3 bases at J, leaving 4 bases unmatched. Germline CDR1 SGHRS, CDR2 YFSETQ. The CDR3 protein is CASSFGGRGTDTQYF. In DNA form, the CDR3 reads TGCGCCAGCAGCTTTGGCGGGAGGGGGACAGATACGCAGTATTTT. Combining the CDR3 with reference TRBV5-1 and TRBJ2-3 gives the whole variable domain KAGVTQTPRYLIKTRGQQVTLSCSPISGHRSVSWYQQTPGQGLQFLFEYFSETQRNKGNFPGRFSGRQFSNSRSEMNVSTLELGDSALYLCASSFGGRGTDTQYFGPGTRLTVL.

The chain couples TRBV4-3 to TRBJ2-5; 8 positions match TRBD2. V dropped 5 bases and J dropped 0; count of bases not matched to a gene: 14. CDR3 length equals 18 residues. CDR1 is LGHNA, CDR2 YSLEER, per germline. CDR3 sequence: CASSVSLAGDSYQETQYF. The CDR3 DNA follows: TGCGCCAGCAGCGTGTCGCTAGCGGGCGACTCCTACCAAGAGACCCAGTACTTC.

The rearrangement joins TRBV14 to TRBJ1-5; 7 bases fit TRBD1. This CDR3 contains 13 residues. From germline, CDR1 is SGHDN and CDR2 FVKESK. V shed 10 bases, J shed 4 bases, and the junction held 7 bases outside the gene matches. DNA for the CDR3: TGTGCCACCTCGACAGGGCTAAATCAGCCCCAGCATTTT. It translates to CATSTGLNQPQHF. Looking up the rest from reference TRBV14 and TRBJ1-5 gives the full variable domain: EAGVTQFPSHSVIEKGQTVTLRCDPISGHDNLYWYRRVMGKEIKFLLHFVKESKQDESGMPNNRFLAERTGGTYSTLKVQPAELEDSGVYFCATSTGLNQPQHFGDGTRLSIL.

This chain links TRBV28 with TRBJ1-2, with 9 bases lining up with TRBD1. The V gene's germline CDR1 is MDHEN and CDR2 SYDVKM. This CDR3 contains 14 residues. J gave up 4 bases and V 8 bases, and 8 bases lay outside the gene matches. CDR3 DNA sequence: TGTGCCAGCGTCACAGGGGGCTTAGGCTATGGCTACACCTTC. Translated: CASVTGGLGYGYTF.

The chain couples TRBV5-4 to TRBJ2-7; D might be TRBD2 (5 bases). Trimming cost V 4 bases and J 2 bases, with 7 bases left between them. There are 12 residues in the CDR3. In germline, CDR1 is SGHNT, CDR2 YYREEE (reference sequence). The CDR3: CASSHGTYEQYF. CDR3 DNA: TGTGCCAGCAGCCACGGGACCTACGAGCAGTACTTC.

This rearrangement joins TRBV5-1 to TRBJ2-7; D not resolved. Germline V lookup: CDR1 SGHRS, CDR2 YFSETQ. V dropped 1 base and J dropped 5 bases, with 16 bases sitting between them. This CDR3 contains 15 residues. CDR3 loop: CASSLLAGTPNEQYF. The CDR3 nucleotides read TGCGCCAGCAGCTTGTTGGCAGGAACACCTAACGAGCAGTACTTC.